This T cell receptor beta chain was documented in a study of cytotoxic CD8 clonotypes in ibrutinib-treated CLL. Repertoires were generated with immunoSEQ multiplex PCR, while TCRdb's copy carries only in-frame clones and drops some. The repertoire has some 27,000 clones, roughly 57% of them found once; the top ten carry about 4.8%. V lost 4 bases to trimming and J lost 3 bases, with 13 bases between them. The CDR3 has 15 amino acids. Germline V gene sequence: CDR1 PRHDT, CDR2 FYEKMQ (reference sequence). The gene calls are TRBV13 and TRBJ2-1; a possible D gene is TRBD2 (6 bases). The TCR was taken from a human donor with chronic lymphocytic leukemia. The sample was PBMCs, taken before ibrutinib treatment. CDR3 sequence: CASSSAGLIYNEQFF. The CDR3 coding sequence is TGTGCCAGCAGCTCCGCGGGACTGATCTACAATGAGCAGTTCTTC.